This T cell receptor (beta chain) comes out of a study of blood T cell repertoires in COVID-19. In the study overall: In each case, the material was cDNA or gDNA derived from T cells, B-cell-depleted T cells, or PBMCs.

Trimming stripped 6 bases from V and 2 bases from J, with 14 bases between. The CDR3 covers 15 residues. Germline loops: CDR1 ENHRY, CDR2 SYGVKD. Produced via immunoSEQ multiplex PCR; TCRdb's table is partial and in-frame only. Seen here are some 320,000 clones, 90% to 95% observed once, and the top ten hold less than 4%. Sequenced material: PBMCs or T cells enriched from blood (not recorded which). The chain recombines TRBV10-3 with TRBJ1-3; D perhaps matches TRBD1 (5 bases). The TCR originated in a woman aged 25 to 39 who had been exposed to COVID-19. CDR3 amino acids: CAISDDWGTGNTIYF. The CDR3 DNA is TGTGCCATCAGCGACGACTGGGGCACTGGAAACACCATATATTTT.